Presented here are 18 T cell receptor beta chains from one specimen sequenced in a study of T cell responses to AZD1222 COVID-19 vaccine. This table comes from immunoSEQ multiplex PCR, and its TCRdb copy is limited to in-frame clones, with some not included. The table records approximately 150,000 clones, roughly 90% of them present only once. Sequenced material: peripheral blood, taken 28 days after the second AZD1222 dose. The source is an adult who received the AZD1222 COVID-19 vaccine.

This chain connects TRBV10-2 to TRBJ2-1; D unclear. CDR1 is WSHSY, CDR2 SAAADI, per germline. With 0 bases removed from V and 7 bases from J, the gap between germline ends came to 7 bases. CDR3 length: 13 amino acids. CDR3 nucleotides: TGCGCCAGCAGTGAGTCCGGTGGGAATGAGCAGTTCTTC. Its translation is CASSESGGNEQFF.

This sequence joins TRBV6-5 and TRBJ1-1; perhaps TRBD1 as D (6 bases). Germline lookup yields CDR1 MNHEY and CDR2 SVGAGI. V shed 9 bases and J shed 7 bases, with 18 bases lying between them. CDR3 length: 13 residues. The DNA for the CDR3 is TGTGCCAGTCTACAGGGACTTAGGATTGAAGCTTTCTTT. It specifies CASLQGLRIEAFF.

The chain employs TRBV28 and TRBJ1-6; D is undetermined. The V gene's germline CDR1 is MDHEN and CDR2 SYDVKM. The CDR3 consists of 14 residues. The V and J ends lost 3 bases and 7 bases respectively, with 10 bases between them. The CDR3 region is CASSFGIVNSPLHF. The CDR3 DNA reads TGTGCCAGCAGTTTCGGCATAGTGAATTCACCCCTCCACTTT.

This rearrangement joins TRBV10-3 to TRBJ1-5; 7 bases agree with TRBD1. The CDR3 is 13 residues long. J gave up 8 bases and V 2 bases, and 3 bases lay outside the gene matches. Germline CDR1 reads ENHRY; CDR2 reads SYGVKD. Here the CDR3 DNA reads TGTGCCATCAGTGAGACAGGGGTTGAGCCCCAGCATTTT. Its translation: CAISETGVEPQHF.

CDR3 loop: CASSQTWTSEETQYF. CDR3 nucleotide sequence: TGTGCCAGCAGTCAGACCTGGACTAGCGAGGAGACCCAGTACTTC. This sequence joins TRBV27 and TRBJ2-5; 9 bases match TRBD2. The CDR3 is 15 amino acids. The germline gives CDR1 MNHEY, CDR2 SMNVEV (reference sequence). V lost 5 bases and J lost 5; bases outside the gene matches: 9.

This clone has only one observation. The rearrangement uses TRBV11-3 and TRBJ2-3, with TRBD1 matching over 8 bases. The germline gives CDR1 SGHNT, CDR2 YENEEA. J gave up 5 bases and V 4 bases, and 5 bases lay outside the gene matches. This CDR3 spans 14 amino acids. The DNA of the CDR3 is TGTGCCAGCAGCTCCGGACAGGGAGGAGATACGCAGTATTTT. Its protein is CASSSGQGGDTQYF.

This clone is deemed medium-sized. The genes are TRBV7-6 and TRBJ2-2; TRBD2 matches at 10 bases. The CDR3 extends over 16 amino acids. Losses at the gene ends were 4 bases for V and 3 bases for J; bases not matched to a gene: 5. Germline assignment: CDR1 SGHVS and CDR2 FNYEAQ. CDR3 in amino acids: CASSYLAGEDTGELFF. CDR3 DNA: TGTGCCAGCAGCTACCTAGCGGGAGAGGACACCGGGGAGCTGTTTTTT. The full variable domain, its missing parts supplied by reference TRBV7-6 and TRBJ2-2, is GAGVSQSPRYKVTKRGQDVALRCDPISGHVSLYWYRQALGQGPEFLTYFNYEAQQDKSGLPNDRFSAERPEGSISTLTIQRTEQRDSAMYRCASSYLAGEDTGELFFGEGSRLTVL.

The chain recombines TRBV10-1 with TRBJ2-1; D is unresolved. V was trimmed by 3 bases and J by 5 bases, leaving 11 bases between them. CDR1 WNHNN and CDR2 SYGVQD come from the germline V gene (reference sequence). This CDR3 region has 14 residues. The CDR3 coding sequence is TGCGCCAGCAGTGATTCCAAAGAGAACAATGAGCAGTTCTTC. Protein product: CASSDSKENNEQFF.

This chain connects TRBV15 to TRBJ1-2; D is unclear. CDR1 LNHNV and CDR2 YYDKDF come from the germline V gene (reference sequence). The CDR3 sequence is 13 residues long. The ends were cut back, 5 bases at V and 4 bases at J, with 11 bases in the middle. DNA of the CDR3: TGTGCCACCAGCCCCAGGTCGGGCTATGGCTACACCTTC. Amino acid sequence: CATSPRSGYGYTF.

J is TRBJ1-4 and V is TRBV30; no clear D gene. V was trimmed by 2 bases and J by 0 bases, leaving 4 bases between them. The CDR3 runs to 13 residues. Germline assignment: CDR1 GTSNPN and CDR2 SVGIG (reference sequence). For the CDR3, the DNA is TGTGCCTGGAGTATAGCAACTAATGAAAAACTGTTTTTT. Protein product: CAWSIATNEKLFF. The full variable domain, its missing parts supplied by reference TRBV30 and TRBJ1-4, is SQTIHQWPATLVQPVGSPLSLECTVEGTSNPNLYWYRQAAGRGLQLLFYSVGIGQISSEVPQNLSASRPQDRQFILSSKKLLLSDSGFYLCAWSIATNEKLFFGSGTQLSVL.

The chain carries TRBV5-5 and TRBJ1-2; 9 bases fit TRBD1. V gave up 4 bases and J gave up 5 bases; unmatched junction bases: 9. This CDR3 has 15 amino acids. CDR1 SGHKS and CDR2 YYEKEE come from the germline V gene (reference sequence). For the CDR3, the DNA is TGTGCCAGCAGCCAGGCAGCCGGGACAGGGTATGGCTACACCTTC. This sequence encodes CASSQAAGTGYGYTF.

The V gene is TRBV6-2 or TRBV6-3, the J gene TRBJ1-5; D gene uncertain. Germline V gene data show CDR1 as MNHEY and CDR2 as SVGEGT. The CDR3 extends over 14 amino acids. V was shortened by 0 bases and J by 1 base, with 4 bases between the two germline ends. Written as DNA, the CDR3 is TGTGCCAGCAGTTACTCGAACAGCAATCAGCCCCAGCATTTT. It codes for CASSYSNSNQPQHF.

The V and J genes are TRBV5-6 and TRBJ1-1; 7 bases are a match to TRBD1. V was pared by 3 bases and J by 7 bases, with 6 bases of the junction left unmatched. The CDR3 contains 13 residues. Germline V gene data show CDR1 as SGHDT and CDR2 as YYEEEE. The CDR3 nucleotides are TGTGCCAGCAGCTCGGGACAGTTTGGTGAAGCTTTCTTT. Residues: CASSSGQFGEAFF.

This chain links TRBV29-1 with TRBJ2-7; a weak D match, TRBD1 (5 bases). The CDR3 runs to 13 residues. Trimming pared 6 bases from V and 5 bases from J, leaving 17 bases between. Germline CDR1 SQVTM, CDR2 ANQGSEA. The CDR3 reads CSVPKPPGNEQYF. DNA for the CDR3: TGCAGCGTCCCCAAACCCCCAGGGAACGAGCAGTACTTC.

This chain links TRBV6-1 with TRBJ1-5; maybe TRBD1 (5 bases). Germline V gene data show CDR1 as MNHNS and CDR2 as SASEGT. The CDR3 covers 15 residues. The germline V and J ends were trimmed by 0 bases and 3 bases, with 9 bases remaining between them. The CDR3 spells CASSEAPGTNQPQHF. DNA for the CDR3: TGTGCCAGCAGTGAAGCACCGGGGACCAATCAGCCCCAGCATTTT.

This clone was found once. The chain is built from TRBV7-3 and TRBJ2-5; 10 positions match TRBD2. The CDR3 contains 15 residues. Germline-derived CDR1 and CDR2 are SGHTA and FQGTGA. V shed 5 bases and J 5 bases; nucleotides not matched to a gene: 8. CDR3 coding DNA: TGTGCCAGCAGCCCAAGCGGGAGGGCTCGGGAGACCCAGTACTTC. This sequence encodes CASSPSGRARETQYF. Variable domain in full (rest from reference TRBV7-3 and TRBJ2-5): GAGVSQTPSNKVTEKGKYVELRCDPISGHTALYWYRQSLGQGPEFLIYFQGTGAADDSGLPNDRFFAVRPEGSVSTLKIQRTERGDSAVYLCASSPSGRARETQYFGPGTRLLVL.

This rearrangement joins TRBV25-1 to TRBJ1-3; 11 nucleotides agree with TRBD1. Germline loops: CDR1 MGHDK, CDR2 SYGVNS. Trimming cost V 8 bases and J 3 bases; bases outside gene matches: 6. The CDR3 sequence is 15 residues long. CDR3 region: CASGGQGAGGNTIYF. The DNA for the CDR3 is TGTGCCAGCGGAGGACAGGGGGCGGGTGGAAACACCATATATTTT.

The CDR3 nucleotides are TGTGCCAGCAGTCCTGAGGGAGCGACAACCGGGGAGCTGTTTTTT. Residues: CASSPEGATTGELFF. The J gene is TRBJ2-2, the V gene TRBV2, with a weak D call TRBD2 (5 bases). The germline V and J ends were trimmed by 5 bases and 5 bases, with 15 bases remaining between them. Germline values: CDR1 SNHLY, CDR2 FYNNEI. The CDR3 totals 15 residues.